This T cell receptor beta chain was observed in a study of response to subunit inactivated influenza vaccine. Study-wide results and limits: It was the authors' suggestion that each seasonal influenza vaccination recruits few new T cells.

TCRdb passed the RT-PCR reads through MiXCR, listing each CDR3 protein once. The repertoire consists of fewer than 400,000 distinct CDR3 sequences, with about a fifth occurring once and the leading ten covering roughly 10%. This clonotype was observed a few times. Antigen unknown. The length of the CDR3 is 20 residues. Trimming took 3 bases from V and 3 from J, leaving 26 bases between them. Germline-derived CDR1 and CDR2 are MNHEY and SMNVEV (reference sequence). The receptor was isolated from a man aged 45 to 70 who received an inactivated influenza vaccine. The input for sequencing was PBMCs from blood, taken roughly 20 months after vaccination. The chain uses TRBV27 and TRBJ2-2; tentative D call: TRBD2 (5 bases). As DNA, the CDR3 is TGTGCCAGCAGTTTCCGTTTAGCGCCCGTGTTTATGTTCGACACCGGGGAGCTGTTTTTT. The encoded protein is CASSFRLAPVFMFDTGELFF.